These T cell receptor beta chains were read from a single sample in a study of T cell clonotyping in hematopoietic cell transplantation. Libraries were prepared by immunoSEQ multiplex PCR; TCRdb keeps only in-frame clonotypes and omits some of them. Here the sample spans some 18,000 clones, about 82% being singletons. This specimen was peripheral blood mononuclear cells, taken before stem cell transplant. These receptors all stem from a man in his fifties or sixties with acute myeloid leukemia. Some clones in this sample may be carry-over from other donors' samples. Each CDR3 is given with its conserved first and last residue. The D gene is left open where the match is weak. The listing skips clone size in some rows; elsewhere it reads once, few, many or a size class.

-,TRBV27,TRBJ1-5,-,CASGGSQPQHF,TGTGCCAGCGGGGGTTCCCAGCCCCAGCATTTT
-,TRBV19,TRBJ1-1,-,CASRDRNTEAFF,TGTGCCAGTAGAGACCGAAACACTGAAGCTTTCTTT
-,TRBV4-3,TRBJ2-5,-,CASSQDRRETQYF,TGCGCCAGCAGCCAAGATCGGCGGGAGACCCAGTACTTC
-,TRBV27,TRBJ1-3,-,CASSLAGTGNTIYF,TGTGCCAGCAGTTTGGCAGGGACTGGAAACACCATATATTTT
-,TRBV13,TRBJ1-5,-,CASSSSRNNQPQHF,TGTGCCAGCAGCTCCAGTCGAAACAATCAGCCCCAGCATTTT
-,TRBV6-6,TRBJ1-3,-,CASSYSRGFGNTIYF,TGTGCCAGCAGTTACTCCAGGGGATTTGGAAACACCATATATTTT
-,TRBV27,TRBJ1-5,-,CASSLGRYNQPQHF,TGTGCCAGCAGTTTAGGGAGGTACAATCAGCCCCAGCATTTT
-,TRBV5-4,TRBJ1-5,once,CASSLAGINQPQHF,TGTGCCAGCAGCTTGGCAGGGATCAATCAGCCCCAGCATTTT
TRBD1,TRBV6-6,TRBJ1-2,-,CASSFPGTGGGYTF,TGTGCCAGCAGTTTTCCCGGGACAGGGGGTGGCTACACCTTC
TRBD1,TRBV9,TRBJ1-5,-,CASSLSGDREETQPQHF,TGTGCCAGCAGCCTCTCCGGGGACAGGGAGGAAACTCAGCCCCAGCATTTT
-,TRBV28,TRBJ2-7,few,CASEGIFYEQYF,TGTGCCAGCGAGGGAATATTTTACGAGCAGTACTTC
-,TRBV5-1,TRBJ1-4,-,CASSNRDTPATNEKLFF,TGCGCCAGCAGCAACCGGGACACACCTGCAACTAATGAAAAACTGTTTTTT
-,TRBV10-3,TRBJ2-6,-,CAIRRTSSGANVLTF,TGTGCCATCAGGCGAACAAGCTCTGGGGCCAACGTCCTGACTTTC
TRBD1,TRBV6-6,TRBJ2-5,-,CASSYLQGEETQYF,TGTGCCAGCAGTTATCTCCAGGGGGAGGAGACCCAGTACTTC
TRBD1,TRBV9,TRBJ1-2,once,CASSVGTGSWDGYTF,TGTGCCAGCAGCGTCGGGACAGGGAGCTGGGATGGCTACACCTTC
-,TRBV29-1,TRBJ1-2,-,CSALKANYGYTF,TGCAGCGCCTTGAAAGCTAACTATGGCTACACCTTC
TRBD2,TRBV15,TRBJ2-7,-,CATSRRGTTDSYEQYF,TGTGCCACCAGCCGGAGAGGGACTACCGACTCCTACGAGCAGTACTTC
-,TRBV10-3,TRBJ2-6,once,CAISDPGGANVLTF,TGTGCCATCAGTGACCCGGGTGGGGCCAACGTCCTGACTTTC
-,TRBV11-2,TRBJ2-7,-,CASSLGMGRIHEQYF,TGTGCCAGCAGCTTAGGGATGGGGCGCATCCACGAGCAGTACTTC
TRBD1,TRBV4-3,TRBJ1-1,-,CASSQTGYGTEAFF,TGCGCCAGCAGCCAGACAGGGTATGGGACTGAAGCTTTCTTT
-,TRBV7-2,TRBJ1-5,few,CASSFVKGNQPQHF,TGTGCCAGCAGCTTCGTGAAGGGAAATCAGCCCCAGCATTTT
-,TRBV6-5,TRBJ2-6,-,CASSLGGGGANVLTF,TGTGCCAGCAGCCTGGGCGGAGGAGGGGCCAACGTCCTGACTTTC
-,TRBV2,TRBJ1-5,-,CASSEGLNSNQPQHF,TGTGCCAGCAGTGAAGGCTTAAATAGCAATCAGCCCCAGCATTTT
-,TRBV6-1,TRBJ2-7,-,CASSELSGAPYEQYF,TGTGCCAGCAGTGAACTCTCCGGGGCTCCCTACGAGCAGTACTTC
-,TRBV4-1,TRBJ2-5,-,CASSQDSLGGETQYF,TGCGCCAGCAGCCAAGATTCACTCGGCGGAGAGACCCAGTACTTC
-,TRBV7-3,TRBJ2-1,once,CASSFSASQEQFF,TGTGCCAGCAGCTTCTCAGCGTCCCAAGAGCAGTTCTTC
-,TRBV30,TRBJ2-5,-,CAWSAGWGETQYF,TGTGCCTGGAGTGCGGGTTGGGGGGAGACCCAGTACTTC
TRBD1,TRBV27,TRBJ1-1,-,CASHPQGRNTEAFF,TGTGCCAGCCATCCACAGGGGAGGAACACTGAAGCTTTCTTT
-,TRBV6-6,TRBJ2-2,-,CATTLNTGELFF,TGTGCCACCACTCTGAACACCGGGGAGCTGTTTTTT
TRBD2,TRBV19,TRBJ2-1,-,CASSLAGGSYNEQFF,TGTGCCAGTAGTTTAGCGGGGGGCTCCTACAATGAGCAGTTCTTC
-,TRBV19,TRBJ1-2,-,CASRNKGFLYGYTF,TGTGCCAGTAGGAACAAGGGGTTCCTCTATGGCTACACCTTC
-,TRBV11-3,TRBJ2-1,-,CASSLGGISNEQFF,TGTGCCAGCAGCTTAGGGGGCATCTCGAATGAGCAGTTCTTC
-,TRBV28,TRBJ1-5,-,CASCRTYSNQPQHF,TGTGCCAGCTGTCGAACTTATAGCAATCAGCCCCAGCATTTT
-,TRBV13,TRBJ2-3,-,CASSLGGGVADTQYF,TGTGCCAGCAGCTTAGGTGGCGGGGTTGCAGATACGCAGTATTTT
-,TRBV4-1,TRBJ1-2,-,CASSRDRSYGYTF,TGCGCCAGCAGCCGCGACAGGTCCTATGGCTACACCTTC
TRBD2,TRBV19,TRBJ2-5,few,CASSRIAGAQETQYF,TGTGCCAGTAGCCGAATAGCGGGGGCTCAAGAGACCCAGTACTTC
-,TRBV21-1,TRBJ1-1,-,CASSKSEQGAEAFF,TGTGCCAGCAGCAAGTCGGAACAGGGGGCTGAAGCTTTCTTT
-,TRBV4-1,TRBJ2-3,-,CASSQESGSGDTQYF,TGCGCCAGCAGCCAAGAGTCCGGGAGTGGAGATACGCAGTATTTT
TRBD1,TRBV11-3,TRBJ2-2,-,CASSLGQGENTGELFF,TGTGCCAGCAGCTTAGGGCAGGGGGAAAACACCGGGGAGCTGTTTTTT
-,TRBV30,TRBJ1-2,-,CAWSTPEGPNYGYTF,TGTGCCTGGAGTACCCCCGAGGGGCCTAACTATGGCTACACCTTC